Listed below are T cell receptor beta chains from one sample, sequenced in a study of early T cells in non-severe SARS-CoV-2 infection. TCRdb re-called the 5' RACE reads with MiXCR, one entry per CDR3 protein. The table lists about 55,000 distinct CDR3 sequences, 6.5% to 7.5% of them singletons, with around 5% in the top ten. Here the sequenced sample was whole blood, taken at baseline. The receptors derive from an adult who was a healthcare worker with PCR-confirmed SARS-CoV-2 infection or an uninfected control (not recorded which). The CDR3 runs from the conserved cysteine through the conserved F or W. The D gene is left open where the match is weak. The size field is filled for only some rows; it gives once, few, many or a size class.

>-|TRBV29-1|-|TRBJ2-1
TGCAGCGTTGTGACAGATATCTACAATGAGCAGTTCTTC
CSVVTDIYNEQFF
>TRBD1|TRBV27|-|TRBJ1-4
TGTGCCAGCAGTCCGGGGGGACAGATTAATGAAAAACTGTTTTTT
CASSPGGQINEKLFF
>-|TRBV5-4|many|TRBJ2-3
TGTGCCAGCAGCTTGGATGGGGCTGATACGCAGTATTTT
CASSLDGADTQYF
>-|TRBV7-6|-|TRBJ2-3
TGTGCCAGCAGCCCTCGGGGGGCGGCAGATACGCAGTATTTT
CASSPRGAADTQYF
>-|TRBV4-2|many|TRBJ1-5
TGTGCCAGCAGCCAAGAGGTACCAGGGAGTTATAGCAATCAGCCCCAGCATTTT
CASSQEVPGSYSNQPQHF
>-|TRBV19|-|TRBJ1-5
TGTGCCAGTAGTGAGGGAAATCAGCCCCAGCATTTT
CASSEGNQPQHF
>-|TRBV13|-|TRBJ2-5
TGTGCCAGCAGAAAGGATTCCGAGACCCAGTACTTC
CASRKDSETQYF
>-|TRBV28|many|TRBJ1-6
TGTGCCAGCAGTTTAGGTGAGGGCGGCGCCCTCCACTTT
CASSLGEGGALHF
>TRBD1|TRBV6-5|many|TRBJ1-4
TGTGCCAGCAGTTACTCTGACGGGACAGGGAACGAAAAACTGTTTTTT
CASSYSDGTGNEKLFF
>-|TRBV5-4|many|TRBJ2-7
TGTGCCAGCAGCCAGAAGGGGTCCTACGAGCAGTACTTC
CASSQKGSYEQYF
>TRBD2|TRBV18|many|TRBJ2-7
TGTGCCAGCTCACCGACTAGCGGGGGGCCGGGATACGAGCAGTACTTC
CASSPTSGGPGYEQYF